A single T cell receptor beta chain is shown here with its context. What it binds is unknown. These data are taken from a study of regulatory and conventional T cells in RAG deficiency. The study, taken as a whole, reports: In Omenn syndrome, Treg and Tconv repertoires overlapped >85%.

Libraries were prepared by immunoSEQ multiplex PCR; TCRdb keeps only in-frame clonotypes and omits some of them. The sample holds about 28,000 clones, 75% to 95% seen once. Regulatory T cells were sorted from blood as CD4+ CD25-high CD127-low cells. These data also featured in a second study, about regulatory T cells. This second report adds: The PCR used 52 TRBV and 13 TRBJ primers.

The sample comprised Tregs sorted from blood. This TCR was recovered from a human donor in good health.

The CDR3 here is CASSLQGSISGELFF. Here the CDR3 DNA reads TGTGCCAGCAGTTTACAGGGGTCTATCTCCGGGGAGCTGTTTTTT. This chain joins TRBV27 and TRBJ2-2; tentative D call: TRBD1 (6 bases). The length of the CDR3 is 15 residues. The ends were cut back, 2 bases at V and 6 bases at J, with 13 bases in the middle. Germline V gene sequence: CDR1 MNHEY, CDR2 SMNVEV (reference sequence).